This T cell receptor beta chain was identified during a study of blood T cell repertoires in COVID-19. Assay: immunoSEQ multiplex PCR; the TCRdb copy retains only in-frame clones and omits some. The sample holds approximately 84,000 clones, almost 90% seen once. This clone has just a few counts. V trimming: 6 bases; J trimming: 7 bases; junction bases outside the gene matches: 11. The CDR3 contains 14 residues. CDR1 and CDR2 from the germline V gene are WNHNN and SYGVQD (reference sequence). Sequencing was done on a sample of peripheral blood. This sequence originates from a human donor with active COVID-19. The donor label of this sample is uncertain. The V and J genes are TRBV10-1 and TRBJ2-7; 8 bases agree with TRBD1. CDR3 nucleotides: TGCGCCAGCAGCAGACAGGGGCCGCCCTGGGAGCAGTACTTC. Encoded protein: CASSRQGPPWEQYF.